This T cell receptor (beta chain) was captured by sequencing in a study of tumor-infiltrating lymphocytes in primary liver carcinoma. Study overall: Primary liver carcinoma in the patients was surgically resected. All patients, whether men or women, fell within 30 to 69 years of age. Study-level points and caveats: Tumor top-250-clone fraction significantly exceeded that of blood (p = 0.039). Among the pair types, tumor region pairs showed more overlap than tumor-adjacent and tumor-blood pairs.

With around 500 ng total RNA as template and a constant-region primer, TCR beta cDNA was made. Amplification in three nested multiplex PCR rounds with slightly modified ARM-PCR gave rise to TCR beta libraries. The two initial PCR rounds, approximately 10 cycles each, used TRBV1-TRBV30 forward and C-beta reverse primers. Each CDR3 protein is one row after TCRdb ran MiXCR on the multiplex PCR reads. The sample has more than 150,000 distinct CDR3 sequences, around 60% seen once; the top ten hold around 74%. Blood RNA came from unsorted whole blood; germline DNA was also extracted. This clonotype came up a few times. Its specificity is unknown. The CDR3 covers 14 residues. Trimming at V came to 8 bases and at J to 5 bases, leaving 8 bases not matched to a gene. Per germline, CDR1 MNHEY and CDR2 SVGAGI.

The specimen was peripheral blood. This sequence originates from a man aged 35-49 years with primary liver carcinoma and hepatitis B virus infection. The chain is built from TRBV6-5 and TRBJ2-3; 9 bases map to TRBD2. The CDR3 DNA is TGTGCCAGCGGGGCGGTAGCGGGAGTAGATACGCAGTATTTT. Its protein is CASGAVAGVDTQYF.